This T cell receptor beta chain is drawn from a study of shared clonotypes between healthy human individuals. General study points: The study's rarefaction showed incomplete sorted-subset sequencing despite large depth.

For this clone: Its cognate antigen is unknown.

In the original processing: ImmunoSEQ sequences covered only the junction and lacked quality scores; filtering therefore differed. Clones were read by immunoSEQ multiplex PCR, and TCRdb kept only the in-frame ones, dropping some. The DNA was the basis for D and trimming; V, J and clone size are from that table. This table holds about 680,000 clones, less than 80% found once. This TCR derives from a woman aged 25 to 39 in good health. The material sequenced was memory CD4+ T cells sorted from blood. The subset here: CD45RA-negative fraction.

The CDR3 region has the DNA TGTGCCAGTAGTATCACAGGGGGTCGAGGCGGGGAGCTGTTTTTT. Translation: CASSITGGRGGELFF. The chain has TRBV19 and TRBJ2-2; 8 bases fit TRBD1. This CDR3 contains 15 residues. Germline trimming cut 3 bases from V and 7 bases from J; bases unmatched to any gene: 7. CDR1 and CDR2 (germline): LNHDA, SQIVND (reference sequence).